This TCR beta chain was identified in a study of shared clonotypes between healthy human individuals. Tens of thousands of T cell genomes (about 0.2 ug DNA) went into each sorted-subset replicate. Using immunoSEQ multiplex PCR, the repertoire was profiled, and TCRdb retains in-frame clones only, with some absent. The sample records about 1 million clones, about 74% being singletons. This clone was seen more than once but under ten times. Input material: memory CD4+ T cells sorted from blood. Described subset: CD45RA-negative fraction. The sequence derives from a man younger than 35 in good health.

CDR3: CASSLSISRGTSLNEQFF. The CDR3 DNA follows: TGTGCCAGCAGCTTATCTATTTCGCGGGGGACCTCTTTGAATGAGCAGTTCTTC. The chain is built from TRBV11-2 and TRBJ2-1, with 7 positions matching TRBD2. The V segment lost 2 bases and the J segment 7 bases; nucleotides outside the gene matches: 17. Germline CDR1 and CDR2: SGHAT and FQNNGV. This CDR3 region has 18 residues.